What follows are 20 T cell receptor beta chains derived from one specimen sequenced in a study of cytomegalovirus exposure and HLA in healthy donors. Profiled with immunoSEQ multiplex PCR; TCRdb holds only in-frame clones, not every one. The table shows some 150,000 clones, with 70% to 90% occurring only once. What was sequenced was PBMCs. The receptors originated from a human donor in good health.

The V call is TRBV27, the J call TRBJ1-1; the D is unclear. This CDR3 comprises 15 residues. With 5 bases removed from V and 7 bases from J, the gap between germline ends came to 20 bases. Germline CDR1 and CDR2: MNHEY and SMNVEV (reference sequence). In DNA, the CDR3 is TGTGCCAGCAGTCCCAGCCCACTAGGGCGAAGTGAAGCTTTCTTT. It translates to CASSPSPLGRSEAFF.

The V and J genes are TRBV5-1 and TRBJ2-7; D is undetermined. Germline CDR1 is SGHRS and CDR2 is YFSETQ. This CDR3 spans 14 amino acids. The ends were cut back, 0 bases at V and 4 bases at J, with 11 bases in the middle. The CDR3 spells CASSLDPVLYEQYF. The CDR3 region has the DNA TGCGCCAGCAGCTTGGATCCGGTCTTGTACGAGCAGTACTTC.

The chain has TRBV27 and TRBJ2-2, with no clear D. Germline V gives CDR1 MNHEY, CDR2 SMNVEV (reference sequence). The CDR3 runs to 13 residues. V was pared by 2 bases and J by 6 bases, with 7 bases between. The CDR3 DNA sequence: TGTGCCAGCAGTTTAGGGCCGGCCGGGGAGCTGTTTTTT. This sequence encodes CASSLGPAGELFF.

The chain couples TRBV28 to TRBJ1-1; TRBD1 aligns across 8 bases. Per the germline V gene, CDR1 is MDHEN and CDR2 is SYDVKM. The V gene end was trimmed by 2 bases and the J gene end by 6 bases; junction bases not matched to a gene: 14. This CDR3 has 17 amino acids. The chain's CDR3 is CASSLVGTGVRPAEAFF. The CDR3 coding sequence is TGTGCCAGCAGTTTAGTCGGGACAGGTGTGCGGCCCGCTGAAGCTTTCTTT.

This chain joins TRBV29-1 and TRBJ2-1; D is undetermined. Germline V gene sequence: CDR1 SQVTM, CDR2 ANQGSEA. Trimming stripped 2 bases from V and 0 bases from J, with 8 bases between. The CDR3 has 14 residues. The CDR3 reads CSVERVSSYNEQFF. CDR3 in DNA: TGCAGCGTTGAACGGGTAAGCTCCTACAATGAGCAGTTCTTC.

The chain has TRBV19 and TRBJ2-1, with 13 bases fitting TRBD2. Trimming at V came to 1 base and at J to 10 bases, leaving 4 bases not matched to a gene. CDR1 LNHDA and CDR2 SQIVND come from the germline V gene (reference sequence). The CDR3 extends over 15 amino acids. CDR3 bases: TGTGCCAGTAGTATAGCGGGACTAGCGGGAAGGGAGCAGTTCTTC. Translation: CASSIAGLAGREQFF.

The chain joins TRBV15 to TRBJ1-4; 7 bases agree with TRBD1. The CDR3 is made up of 16 amino acids. With V trimmed by 3 bases and J by 0 bases, 4 bases remained unmatched. Germline V gene data show CDR1 as LNHNV and CDR2 as YYDKDF (reference sequence). The CDR3 DNA reads TGTGCCACCAGCAGGACAGGGCGGGCAACTAATGAAAAACTGTTTTTT. It encodes CATSRTGRATNEKLFF.

This clone was observed a few times. The chain has TRBV5-5 and TRBJ1-2; the D gene is possibly TRBD1 (5 bases). The V gene's germline CDR1 is SGHKS and CDR2 YYEKEE (reference sequence). This CDR3 has 15 amino acids. The V and J ends lost 0 bases and 5 bases respectively, with 14 bases between them. The CDR3 is CASSLAVTEPYGYTF. The CDR3 DNA sequence: TGTGCCAGCAGCTTGGCCGTGACAGAACCTTATGGCTACACCTTC.

This chain uses TRBV5-1 with TRBJ2-5, with 7 bases matching TRBD2. CDR1 SGHRS and CDR2 YFSETQ come from the germline V gene. V shed 0 bases, J shed 0 bases, and the junction held 8 bases outside the gene matches. CDR3 length: 17 amino acids. CDR3 protein: CASSLGSSGGYQETQYF. Here the CDR3 DNA reads TGCGCCAGCAGCTTGGGTTCTAGCGGAGGCTACCAAGAGACCCAGTACTTC. The complete variable domain, with remaining parts taken from reference TRBV5-1 and TRBJ2-5, reads KAGVTQTPRYLIKTRGQQVTLSCSPISGHRSVSWYQQTPGQGLQFLFEYFSETQRNKGNFPGRFSGRQFSNSRSEMNVSTLELGDSALYLCASSLGSSGGYQETQYFGPGTRLLVL.

This chain links TRBV28 with TRBJ1-4; TRBD1 agrees at 7 bases. The V segment lost 3 bases and the J segment 0 bases; nucleotides outside the gene matches: 10. The CDR3 runs 18 residues. Germline V gene data show CDR1 as MDHEN and CDR2 as SYDVKM. For the CDR3, the DNA is TGTGCCAGCAGTTTTCCCAACACAGGGGTGGCAACTAATGAAAAACTGTTTTTT. Translation: CASSFPNTGVATNEKLFF.

This chain uses TRBV6-1 with TRBJ2-1, with TRBD1 matching over 9 bases. Per the germline V gene, CDR1 is MNHNS and CDR2 is SASEGT. V shed 2 bases and J 7 bases; nucleotides not matched to a gene: 9. The CDR3 is 16 amino acids. CDR3 nucleotides: TGTGCCAGCAGTGAATTAGACAGGGGGGTGAGGAATGAGCAGTTCTTC. Its translation: CASSELDRGVRNEQFF.

V and J are TRBV10-1 and TRBJ1-1; no clear D gene. This CDR3 is built from 16 residues. V was cut by 2 bases and J by 5 bases, with 18 bases left in between. Per the germline V gene, CDR1 is WNHNN and CDR2 is SYGVQD (reference sequence). The CDR3 reads CASSEATPGGRTEAFF. CDR3 DNA sequence: TGCGCCAGCAGTGAGGCAACGCCCGGCGGGCGGACTGAAGCTTTCTTT.

The V gene is TRBV19, the J gene TRBJ2-1, with a possible D match to TRBD2 (5 bases). CDR3 size: 13 residues. V lost 6 bases and J lost 6, with 12 bases in between. The germline gives CDR1 LNHDA, CDR2 SQIVND (reference sequence). CDR3 loop: CASSLLVFNEQFF. The CDR3 nucleotides are TGTGCCAGTAGCCTACTAGTATTCAATGAGCAGTTCTTC.

The CDR3 nucleotides read TGCGCCAGCAGCCCCCAGGGTTCTGGAAACACCATATATTTT. Translated: CASSPQGSGNTIYF. The V gene is TRBV5-1, the J gene TRBJ1-3; D may be TRBD1 (5 bases). Trimming shortened V by 4 bases and J by 1 base, and 9 bases separated the two germline ends. The V gene's germline CDR1 is SGHRS and CDR2 YFSETQ. CDR3 size: 14 residues.

V and J are TRBV5-4 and TRBJ1-4; weak D call: TRBD1 (5 bases). This CDR3 is built from 15 residues. The V and J ends lost 3 bases and 3 bases respectively, with 12 bases between them. Germline V lookup: CDR1 SGHNT, CDR2 YYREEE (reference sequence). CDR3 in DNA: TGTGCCAGCAGCTCGGGTGGGGGGTCTAATGAAAAACTGTTTTTT. Translated, it gives CASSSGGGSNEKLFF.

This chain joins TRBV19 and TRBJ2-7; 13 nucleotides match TRBD2. The J segment lost 6 bases and the V segment lost 8 bases, leaving 13 bases of the junction unmatched. Germline lookup yields CDR1 LNHDA and CDR2 SQIVND (reference sequence). The length of the CDR3 is 16 residues. CDR3 region: CASRTSGSIWSSEQYF. The CDR3 nucleotides read TGTGCCAGTCGGACTAGCGGGAGTATATGGAGTAGCGAGCAGTACTTC.

The CDR3 region is CASSPDSGRWSTDTQYF. The DNA for the CDR3 is TGTGCCAGCAGCCCAGATAGCGGGAGGTGGAGCACAGATACGCAGTATTTT. This rearrangement joins TRBV9 to TRBJ2-3, with 10 nucleotides matching TRBD2. Germline V gene data show CDR1 as SGDLS and CDR2 as YYNGEE. Trimming at V came to 4 bases and at J to 0 bases, leaving 8 bases not matched to a gene. The CDR3 loop spans 17 amino acids.

This chain links TRBV5-6 with TRBJ2-3; TRBD2 matches 11 bases. Germline values: CDR1 SGHDT, CDR2 YYEEEE. CDR3 size: 16 residues. Losses at the gene ends were 1 base for V and 8 bases for J; bases not matched to a gene: 9. As DNA, the CDR3 is TGTGCCAGCAGCTTGCAACTAGCGGGAGCGGGAGGTACGCAGTATTTT. Translated, it gives CASSLQLAGAGGTQYF.

The chain combines TRBV30 with TRBJ1-1; weak D call: TRBD1 (5 bases). Germline V gives CDR1 GTSNPN, CDR2 SVGIG (reference sequence). The ends were cut back, 0 bases at V and 5 bases at J, with 19 bases in the middle. The CDR3 consists of 16 residues. The CDR3 DNA is TGTGCCTGGAGTGTAAGGGGCCTCTCGCGCGAGACTGAAGCTTTCTTT. The encoded protein is CAWSVRGLSRETEAFF. Full variable domain (outside the CDR3, taken from reference TRBV30 and TRBJ1-1): SQTIHQWPATLVQPVGSPLSLECTVEGTSNPNLYWYRQAAGRGLQLLFYSVGIGQISSEVPQNLSASRPQDRQFILSSKKLLLSDSGFYLCAWSVRGLSRETEAFFGQGTRLTVV.

The rearrangement joins TRBV6-6 to TRBJ1-2; a possible D gene is TRBD1 (6 bases). The germline V gene has CDR1 MNHNY and CDR2 SVGAGI (reference sequence). This CDR3 spans 15 amino acids. The germline V and J ends were trimmed by 7 bases and 5 bases, with 20 bases remaining between them. The CDR3 protein is CASTQDSSDKYGYTF. In DNA form, the CDR3 reads TGTGCCAGCACCCAGGACAGTTCCGACAAGTATGGCTACACCTTC.